Given below is one TCR beta chain in context. V was shortened by 3 bases and J by 1 base, with 10 bases between the two germline ends. Germline V gene sequence: CDR1 SGHAT, CDR2 FQNNGV. CDR3 size: 14 residues. The data stem from a study of control samples from healthy donors and cancer patients. Method: immunoSEQ multiplex PCR; TCRdb's copy keeps in-frame clones and lacks some. The data hold approximately 110,000 clones, with about nine tenths observed a single time. Material: blood. The sequence was collected from a human donor in good health. The donor label of this sample is uncertain. This chain uses TRBV11-2 with TRBJ2-7, with D unclear. The CDR3 DNA reads TGTGCCAGCAGCTTCGGGTATATGTCCTACGAGCAGTACTTC. Translated, it gives CASSFGYMSYEQYF. The complete variable domain, with remaining parts taken from reference TRBV11-2 and TRBJ2-7, reads EAGVAQSPRYKIIEKRQSVAFWCNPISGHATLYWYQQILGQGPKLLIQFQNNGVVDDSQLPKDRFSAERLKGVDSTLKIQPAKLEDSAVYLCASSFGYMSYEQYFGPGTRLTVT.